The 12 T cell receptor beta chains below were found in one sample sequenced in a study of cytomegalovirus exposure and HLA in healthy donors. PCR amplification relied on 60 Vbeta primers (plus 13 Jbeta primers). Using immunoSEQ multiplex PCR, the repertoire was profiled, and TCRdb retains in-frame clones only, with some absent. This table holds 110,000 or so clones, approximately 76% found once. Sequencing was done on a sample of PBMCs. The receptors here all came from a man between 50 and 59 years old in good health and CMV-seropositive.

This chain uses TRBV6-1 with TRBJ1-1; maybe TRBD1 (5 bases). CDR1 is MNHNS and CDR2 is SASEGT in the germline V gene. CDR3 length: 13 residues. The V gene lost 9 bases and the J gene lost 3 bases, with 14 bases spanning the gap. CDR3: CASRQGGDTEAFF. In nucleotides, the CDR3 is TGTGCCAGTCGCCAGGGCGGGGACACTGAAGCTTTCTTT.

The rearrangement joins TRBV6-1 to TRBJ1-2; maybe TRBD1 (5 bases). The CDR3 loop spans 11 amino acids. V was trimmed by 6 bases and J by 6 bases, leaving 8 bases between them. CDR1 and CDR2 (germline): MNHNS, SASEGT. Here the CDR3 reads CASSDSHGYTF. CDR3 bases: TGTGCCAGCAGCGACAGTCATGGCTACACCTTC.

The CDR3 DNA is TGTGCCAGCAGGTTACAGGGGAACACTGAAGCTTTCTTT. Translation gives CASRLQGNTEAFF. This chain uses TRBV6-1 with TRBJ1-1; D is perhaps TRBD1 (6 bases). This CDR3 is 13 amino acids long. Germline V CDR1 and CDR2: MNHNS, SASEGT. Trimming removed 6 bases at V and 1 base at J, with 9 bases between.

This chain connects TRBV29-1 to TRBJ2-7, with D unresolved. CDR3 length: 14 amino acids. V lost 0 bases and J 2 bases, leaving 11 bases between the germline ends. CDR1 and CDR2 (germline): SQVTM, ANQGSEA. Here the CDR3 DNA reads TGCAGCGTTGAAGATCTTAGCAGTCCCTACGAGCAGTACTTC. It codes for CSVEDLSSPYEQYF.

As concerns this clone: At one end, the junction sequence differs from germline, possibly due to a read error. CDR3 DNA: TGCAGCGTTGAAGATCAGGTCACGGGATTCCCCACCCGGGAGCTGTTTTTT. It specifies CSVEDQVTGFPTRELFF. This sequence joins TRBV29-1 and TRBJ2-2; possibly TRBD2 for D (5 bases). This CDR3 has 17 amino acids. Germline values: CDR1 SQVTM, CDR2 ANQGSEA.

This chain connects TRBV29-1 to TRBJ2-5, with 10 bases matching TRBD1. The CDR3 totals 12 residues. CDR1 SQVTM and CDR2 ANQGSEA come from the germline V gene. V was pared by 8 bases and J by 9 bases, with 9 bases of the junction left unmatched. The DNA of the CDR3 is TGCAGCCCCGGGACAGGGGAGGGGGCCCAGTACTTC. It encodes CSPGTGEGAQYF.

This clone was seen a single time. The V call is TRBV25-1, the J call TRBJ1-4; TRBD1 agrees at 8 bases. The CDR3 sequence is 15 residues long. V lost 9 bases to trimming and J lost 3 bases; unmatched junction nucleotides: 9. Germline assignment: CDR1 MGHDK and CDR2 SYGVNS. The CDR3, as DNA: TGTGCCAGTAGAATGACAGGGGATCCTAATGAAAAACTGTTTTTT. It codes for CASRMTGDPNEKLFF.

CDR3 in DNA: TGTGCCAGCCCCACGGGGGGGGGAGTGGAGACCCAGTACTTC. Residues: CASPTGGGVETQYF. V gene TRBV2 combines with J gene TRBJ2-5, with 8 nucleotides matching TRBD2. CDR3 length equals 14 residues. Germline CDR1 is SNHLY and CDR2 is FYNNEI. V trimming: 8 bases; J trimming: 5 bases; junction bases outside the gene matches: 10.

The chain uses TRBV27 and TRBJ1-5; a possible D gene is TRBD1 (5 bases). In germline, CDR1 is MNHEY, CDR2 SMNVEV (reference sequence). This CDR3 comprises 12 residues. V was pared by 9 bases and J by 5 bases, with 11 bases between. CDR3 nucleotides: TGTGCCAGTGGGGACTTTCATCAGCCCCAGCATTTT. Protein: CASGDFHQPQHF.

The chain uses TRBV10-3 and TRBJ1-1, with 8 bases that match TRBD1. The CDR3 totals 13 residues. Germline loops: CDR1 ENHRY, CDR2 SYGVKD. With V trimmed by 6 bases and J by 3 bases, 3 bases remained unmatched. This CDR3 is CAIRQGAHTEAFF. The DNA for the CDR3 is TGTGCCATCAGGCAGGGGGCGCACACTGAAGCTTTCTTT.

This chain links TRBV28 with TRBJ1-2; 7 bases line up with TRBD1. The CDR3 consists of 17 residues. The junction had 9 bases not matched to a gene; V was cut back by 2 bases and J by 0 bases. The V gene's germline CDR1 is MDHEN and CDR2 SYDVKM. DNA for the CDR3: TGTGCCAGCAGTTTAACGGGACAGCTATCCCCTAACTATGGCTACACCTTC. Amino acids: CASSLTGQLSPNYGYTF.

V usage is TRBV2 and J usage is TRBJ2-2; 8 bases fit TRBD2. Germline V CDR1 and CDR2: SNHLY, FYNNEI. J was trimmed by 0 bases and V by 6 bases; bases with no gene match: 3. This CDR3 has 15 residues. The CDR3 reads CASRGGLANTGELFF. In DNA form, the CDR3 reads TGTGCCAGCAGGGGGGGACTAGCGAACACCGGGGAGCTGTTTTTT.